The present T cell receptor beta chain was sequenced within a study of lymphopenia after photon versus proton radiotherapy. Overall study findings and caveats: After the lymphocyte nadir, photon-treated repertoires showed oligoclonal expansion, especially of CD8+ Temra cells. A bigger post-nadir fall in TCR diversity correlated inversely with survival time in deceased patients. Only patients who died were analyzed for survival; proton advantage is unproven. Relative stability marked proton patients; photon patients lost diversity and naive cells.

The table came from immunoSEQ multiplex PCR; TCRdb's copy has only in-frame clones and leaves some out. The sample includes about 40,000 clones, more than 70% of them seen just once. About this clone itself: Its antigen remains unknown.

The CDR3 loop spans 14 amino acids. With V trimmed by 2 bases and J by 4 bases, 1 base remained unmatched. The germline V gene has CDR1 MNHEY and CDR2 SMNVEV (reference sequence). The sequence was collected from a woman in her seventies with pancreatic cancer. Some clones in this sample may be carry-over from other donors' samples. Sequenced here: peripheral blood, sampled from a patient treated with proton-based radiotherapy. V usage is TRBV27 and J usage is TRBJ2-3, with TRBD1 matching over 9 bases. The CDR3 DNA is TGTGCCAGCAGTTTAAGACAGGGGGCAGATACGCAGTATTTT. Amino acid sequence: CASSLRQGADTQYF.